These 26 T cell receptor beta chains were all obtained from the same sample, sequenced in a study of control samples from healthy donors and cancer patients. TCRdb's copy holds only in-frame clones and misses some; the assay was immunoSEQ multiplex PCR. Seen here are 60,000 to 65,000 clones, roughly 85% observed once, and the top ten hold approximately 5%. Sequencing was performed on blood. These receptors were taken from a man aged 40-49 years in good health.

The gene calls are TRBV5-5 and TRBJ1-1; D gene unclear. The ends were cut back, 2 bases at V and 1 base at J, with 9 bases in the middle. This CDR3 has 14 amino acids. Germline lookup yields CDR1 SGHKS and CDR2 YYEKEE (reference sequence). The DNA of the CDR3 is TGTGCCAGCAGCTTCTCTAACGGGAACACTGAAGCTTTCTTT. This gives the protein CASSFSNGNTEAFF. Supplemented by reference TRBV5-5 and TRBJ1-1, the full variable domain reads DAGVTQSPTHLIKTRGQQVTLRCSPISGHKSVSWYQQVLGQGPQFIFQYYEKEERGRGNFPDRFSARQFPNYSSELNVNALLLGDSALYLCASSFSNGNTEAFFGQGTRLTVV.

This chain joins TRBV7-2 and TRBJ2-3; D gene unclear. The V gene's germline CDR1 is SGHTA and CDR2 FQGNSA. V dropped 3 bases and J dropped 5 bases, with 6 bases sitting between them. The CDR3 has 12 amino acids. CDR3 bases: TGTGCCAGCAGCTTCCAGTTAGATACGCAGTATTTT. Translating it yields CASSFQLDTQYF.

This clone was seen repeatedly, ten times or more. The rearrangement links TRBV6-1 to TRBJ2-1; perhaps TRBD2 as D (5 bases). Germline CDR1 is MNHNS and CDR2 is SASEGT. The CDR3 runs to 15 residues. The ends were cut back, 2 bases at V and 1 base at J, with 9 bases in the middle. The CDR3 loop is CASSERGGSYNEQFF. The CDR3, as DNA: TGTGCCAGCAGTGAACGGGGTGGGTCCTACAATGAGCAGTTCTTC.

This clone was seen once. The CDR3 coding sequence is TGTGCCAGCAGCGCCCGCTATGGCTACACCTTC. Translation: CASSARYGYTF. This chain uses TRBV28 with TRBJ1-2; D gene uncertain. With 6 bases removed from V and 4 bases from J, the gap between germline ends came to 6 bases. From germline, CDR1 is MDHEN and CDR2 SYDVKM. The CDR3 totals 11 residues.

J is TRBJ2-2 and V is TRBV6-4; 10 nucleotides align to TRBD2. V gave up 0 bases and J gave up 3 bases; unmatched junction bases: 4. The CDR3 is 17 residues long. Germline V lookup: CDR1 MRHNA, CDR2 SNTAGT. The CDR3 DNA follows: TGTGCCAGCAGTGACTCAGCTAGCGGGAGAGACACCGGGGAGCTGTTTTTT. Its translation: CASSDSASGRDTGELFF.

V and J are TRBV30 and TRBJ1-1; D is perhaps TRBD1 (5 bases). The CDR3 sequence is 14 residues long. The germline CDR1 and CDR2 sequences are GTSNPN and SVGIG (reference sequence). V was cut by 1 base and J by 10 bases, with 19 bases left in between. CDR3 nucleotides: TGTGCCTGGAGTGGGGATATTGACAGATCCTTAGCTTTCTTT. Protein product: CAWSGDIDRSLAFF. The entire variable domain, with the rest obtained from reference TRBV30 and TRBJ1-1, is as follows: SQTIHQWPATLVQPVGSPLSLECTVEGTSNPNLYWYRQAAGRGLQLLFYSVGIGQISSEVPQNLSASRPQDRQFILSSKKLLLSDSGFYLCAWSGDIDRSLAFFGQGTRLTVV.

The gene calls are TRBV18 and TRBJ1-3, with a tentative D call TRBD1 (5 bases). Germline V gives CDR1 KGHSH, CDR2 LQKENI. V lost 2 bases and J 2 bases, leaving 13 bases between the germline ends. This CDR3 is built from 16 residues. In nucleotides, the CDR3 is TGTGCCAGCTCACCAAATCAGGGTCAAGCTGGAAACACCATATATTTT. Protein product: CASSPNQGQAGNTIYF.

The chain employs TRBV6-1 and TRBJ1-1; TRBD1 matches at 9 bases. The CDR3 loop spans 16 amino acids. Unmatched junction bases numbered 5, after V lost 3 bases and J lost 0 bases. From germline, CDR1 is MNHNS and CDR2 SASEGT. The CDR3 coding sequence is TGTGCCAGCAGTGACAGAACAGGGGGCGTGAACACTGAAGCTTTCTTT. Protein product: CASSDRTGGVNTEAFF.

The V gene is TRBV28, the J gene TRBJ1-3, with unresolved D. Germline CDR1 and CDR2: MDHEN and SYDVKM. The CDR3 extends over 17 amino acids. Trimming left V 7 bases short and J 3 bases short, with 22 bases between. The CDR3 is CASTPGGQVLVGNTIYF. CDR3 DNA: TGTGCCAGCACCCCCGGCGGTCAGGTTCTCGTTGGAAACACCATATATTTT.

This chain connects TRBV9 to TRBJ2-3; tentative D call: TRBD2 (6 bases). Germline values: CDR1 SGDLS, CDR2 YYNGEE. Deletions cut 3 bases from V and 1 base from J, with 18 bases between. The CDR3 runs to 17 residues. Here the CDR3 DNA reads TGTGCCAGCAGCGGTAAATCGACTAGACCACGCACAGATACGCAGTATTTT. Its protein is CASSGKSTRPRTDTQYF. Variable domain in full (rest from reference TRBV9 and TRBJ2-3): DSGVTQTPKHLITATGQRVTLRCSPRSGDLSVYWYQQSLDQGLQFLIQYYNGEERAKGNILERFSAQQFPDLHSELNLSSLELGDSALYFCASSGKSTRPRTDTQYFGPGTRLTVL.

CDR3 residues: CASTPASGIPDTQYF. The DNA of the CDR3 is TGTGCCAGCACCCCCGCTAGCGGCATCCCAGATACGCAGTATTTT. The chain couples TRBV28 to TRBJ2-3, with 7 bases that match TRBD2. Germline-derived CDR1 and CDR2 are MDHEN and SYDVKM. Trimming cost V 7 bases and J 4 bases; bases outside gene matches: 11. The CDR3 runs to 15 residues.

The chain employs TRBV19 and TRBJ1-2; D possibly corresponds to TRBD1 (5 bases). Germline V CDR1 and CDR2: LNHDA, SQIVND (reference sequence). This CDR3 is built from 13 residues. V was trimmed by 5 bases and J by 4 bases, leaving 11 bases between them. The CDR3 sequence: CASSPGTVYGYTF. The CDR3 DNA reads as TGTGCCAGTAGTCCTGGGACGGTCTATGGCTACACCTTC.

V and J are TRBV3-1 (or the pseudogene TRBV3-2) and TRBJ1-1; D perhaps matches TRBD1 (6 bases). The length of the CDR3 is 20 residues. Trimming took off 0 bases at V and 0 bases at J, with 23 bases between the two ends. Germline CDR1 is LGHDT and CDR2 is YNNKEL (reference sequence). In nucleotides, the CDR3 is TGTGCCAGCAGCCAAGAGGGGGGGGCAGTAGGCGAACTCATGAACACTGAAGCTTTCTTT. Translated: CASSQEGGAVGELMNTEAFF.

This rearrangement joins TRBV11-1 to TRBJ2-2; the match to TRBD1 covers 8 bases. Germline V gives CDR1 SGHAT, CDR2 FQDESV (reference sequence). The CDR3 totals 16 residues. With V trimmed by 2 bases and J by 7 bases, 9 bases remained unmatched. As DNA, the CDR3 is TGTGCCAGCAGCTTAACTGGCAGGGGGCTTAGCGGGGAGCTGTTTTTT. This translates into CASSLTGRGLSGELFF.

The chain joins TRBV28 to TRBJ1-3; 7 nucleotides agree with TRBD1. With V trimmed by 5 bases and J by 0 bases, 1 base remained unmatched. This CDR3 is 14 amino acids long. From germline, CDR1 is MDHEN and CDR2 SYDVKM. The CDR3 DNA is TGTGCCAGCAGTGAGGGGGCCTCTGGAAACACCATATATTTT. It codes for CASSEGASGNTIYF.

The CDR3: CASTIGQLNQPQHF. The CDR3 nucleotides read TGTGCCAGCACAATAGGACAGTTAAATCAGCCCCAGCATTTT. The chain employs TRBV28 and TRBJ1-5; D is possibly TRBD1 (6 bases). V dropped 7 bases and J dropped 4 bases, with 14 bases sitting between them. This CDR3 spans 14 amino acids. Germline V CDR1 and CDR2: MDHEN, SYDVKM.

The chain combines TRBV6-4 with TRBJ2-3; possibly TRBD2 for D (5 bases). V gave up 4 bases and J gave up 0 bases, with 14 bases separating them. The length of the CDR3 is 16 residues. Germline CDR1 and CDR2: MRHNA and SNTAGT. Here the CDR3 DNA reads TGTGCCAGCAGTGTCATCATCGGCGGGAGCACAGATACGCAGTATTTT. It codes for CASSVIIGGSTDTQYF.

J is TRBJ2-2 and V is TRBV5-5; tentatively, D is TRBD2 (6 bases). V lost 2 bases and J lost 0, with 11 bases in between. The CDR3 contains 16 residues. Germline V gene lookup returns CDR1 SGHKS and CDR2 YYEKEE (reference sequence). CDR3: CASSFRGLSNTGELFF. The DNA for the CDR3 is TGTGCCAGCAGCTTCCGGGGACTCTCGAACACCGGGGAGCTGTTTTTT.

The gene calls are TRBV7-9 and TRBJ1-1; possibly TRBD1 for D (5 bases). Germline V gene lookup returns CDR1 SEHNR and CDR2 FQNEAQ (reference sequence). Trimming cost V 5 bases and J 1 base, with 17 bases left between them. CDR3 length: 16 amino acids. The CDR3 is CASSLGLGPENTEAFF. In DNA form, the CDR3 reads TGTGCCAGCAGCCTAGGGTTGGGGCCGGAGAACACTGAAGCTTTCTTT.

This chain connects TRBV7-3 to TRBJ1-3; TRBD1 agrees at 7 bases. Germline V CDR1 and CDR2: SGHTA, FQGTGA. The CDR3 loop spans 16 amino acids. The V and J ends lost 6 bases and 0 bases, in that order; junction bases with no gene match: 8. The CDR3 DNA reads TGTGCCAGCAGTCAAAGGGGGCCCGTCTCTGGAAACACCATATATTTT. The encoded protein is CASSQRGPVSGNTIYF.

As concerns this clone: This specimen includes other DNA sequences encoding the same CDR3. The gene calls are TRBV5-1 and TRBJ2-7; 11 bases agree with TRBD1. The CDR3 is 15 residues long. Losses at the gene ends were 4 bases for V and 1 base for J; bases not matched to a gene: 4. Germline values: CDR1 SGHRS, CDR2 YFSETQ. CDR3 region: CASSQGQGGSYEQYF. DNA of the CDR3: TGCGCCAGCAGCCAGGGACAGGGGGGTTCCTACGAGCAGTACTTC.

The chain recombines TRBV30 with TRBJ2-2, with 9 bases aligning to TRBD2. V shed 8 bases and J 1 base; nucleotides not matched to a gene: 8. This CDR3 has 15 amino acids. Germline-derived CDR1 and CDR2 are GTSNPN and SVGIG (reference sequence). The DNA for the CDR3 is TGTGCCAGCTCCGGGACTAGCAGGAACACCGGGGAGCTGTTTTTT. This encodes CASSGTSRNTGELFF.

The CDR3 sequence: CASSPRYQRGSSGANVLTF. CDR3 DNA: TGTGCCAGCTCACCAAGGTATCAGCGGGGATCCTCTGGGGCCAACGTCCTGACTTTC. The V gene is TRBV18, the J gene TRBJ2-6; TRBD2 aligns across 7 bases. With V trimmed by 2 bases and J by 0 bases, 10 bases remained unmatched. CDR3 length: 19 residues. Germline assignment: CDR1 KGHSH and CDR2 LQKENI.

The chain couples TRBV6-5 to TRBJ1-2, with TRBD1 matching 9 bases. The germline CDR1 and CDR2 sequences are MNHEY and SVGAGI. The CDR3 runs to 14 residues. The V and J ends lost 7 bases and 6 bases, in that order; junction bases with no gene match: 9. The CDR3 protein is CASNRAGTGHGYTF. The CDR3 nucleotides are TGTGCCAGCAACCGAGCCGGGACAGGGCATGGCTACACCTTC.

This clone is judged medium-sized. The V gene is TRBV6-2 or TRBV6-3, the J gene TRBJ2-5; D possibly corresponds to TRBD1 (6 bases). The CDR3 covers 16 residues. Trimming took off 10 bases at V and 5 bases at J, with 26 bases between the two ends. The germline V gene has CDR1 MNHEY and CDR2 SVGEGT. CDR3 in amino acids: CATSHRGGVGSETQYF. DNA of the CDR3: TGTGCCACCAGCCATCGAGGGGGAGTTGGTAGTGAGACCCAGTACTTC.

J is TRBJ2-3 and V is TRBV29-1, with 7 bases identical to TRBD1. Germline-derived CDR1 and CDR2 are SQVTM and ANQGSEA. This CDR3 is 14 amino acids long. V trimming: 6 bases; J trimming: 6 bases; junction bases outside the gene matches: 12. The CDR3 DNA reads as TGCAGCGTGGGAACCGGGACAGCAGCTGATACGCAGTATTTT. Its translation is CSVGTGTAADTQYF.